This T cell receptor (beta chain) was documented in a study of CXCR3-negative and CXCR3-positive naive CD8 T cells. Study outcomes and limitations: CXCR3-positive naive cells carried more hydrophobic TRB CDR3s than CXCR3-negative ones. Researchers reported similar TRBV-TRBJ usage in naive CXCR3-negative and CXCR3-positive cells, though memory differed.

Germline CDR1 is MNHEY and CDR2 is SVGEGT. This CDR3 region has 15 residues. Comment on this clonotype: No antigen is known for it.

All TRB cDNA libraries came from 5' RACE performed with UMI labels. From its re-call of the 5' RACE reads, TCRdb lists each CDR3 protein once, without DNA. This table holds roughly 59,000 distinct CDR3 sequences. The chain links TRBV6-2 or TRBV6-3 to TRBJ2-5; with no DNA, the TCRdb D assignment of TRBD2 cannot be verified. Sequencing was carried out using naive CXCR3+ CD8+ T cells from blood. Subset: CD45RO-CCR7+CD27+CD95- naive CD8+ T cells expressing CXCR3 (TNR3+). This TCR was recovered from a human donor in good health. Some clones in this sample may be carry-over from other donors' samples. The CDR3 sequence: CASSQLAGEQETQYF.